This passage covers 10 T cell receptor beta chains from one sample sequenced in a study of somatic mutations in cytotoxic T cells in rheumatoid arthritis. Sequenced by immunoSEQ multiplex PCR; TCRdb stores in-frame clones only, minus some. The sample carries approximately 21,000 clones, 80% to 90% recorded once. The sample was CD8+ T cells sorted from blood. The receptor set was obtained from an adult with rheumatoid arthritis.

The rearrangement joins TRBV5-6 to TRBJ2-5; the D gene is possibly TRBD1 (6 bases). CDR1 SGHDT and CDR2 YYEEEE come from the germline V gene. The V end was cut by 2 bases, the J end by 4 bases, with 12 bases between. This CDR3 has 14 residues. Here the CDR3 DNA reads TGTGCCAGCAGCTTAAGGGGGAGAGGAGAGACCCAGTACTTC. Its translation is CASSLRGRGETQYF.

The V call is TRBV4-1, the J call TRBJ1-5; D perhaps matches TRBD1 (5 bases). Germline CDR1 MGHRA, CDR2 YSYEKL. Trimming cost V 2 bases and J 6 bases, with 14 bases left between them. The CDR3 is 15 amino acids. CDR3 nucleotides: TGCGCCAGCAGCCAATCACTAATCAGGGTTCAGCCCCAGCATTTT. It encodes CASSQSLIRVQPQHF.

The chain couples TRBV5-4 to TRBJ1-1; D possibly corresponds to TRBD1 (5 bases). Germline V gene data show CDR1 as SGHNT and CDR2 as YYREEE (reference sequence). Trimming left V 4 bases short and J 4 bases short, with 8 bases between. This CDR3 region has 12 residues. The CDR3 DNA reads TGTGCCAGCAGCCGGGGGGGCACTGAAGCTTTCTTT. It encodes CASSRGGTEAFF.

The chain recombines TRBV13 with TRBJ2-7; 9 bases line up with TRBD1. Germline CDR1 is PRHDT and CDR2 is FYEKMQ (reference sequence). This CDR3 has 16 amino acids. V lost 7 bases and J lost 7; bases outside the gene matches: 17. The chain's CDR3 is CASTVRVGTGLKEQYF. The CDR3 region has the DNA TGTGCCAGCACCGTCCGAGTGGGGACAGGGCTGAAGGAGCAGTACTTC.

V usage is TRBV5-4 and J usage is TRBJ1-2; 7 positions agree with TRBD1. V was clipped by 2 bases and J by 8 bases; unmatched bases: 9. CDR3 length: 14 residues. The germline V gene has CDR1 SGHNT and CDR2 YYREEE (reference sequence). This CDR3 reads CASSFPTGILGYTF. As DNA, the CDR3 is TGTGCCAGCAGCTTCCCGACAGGGATCCTCGGCTACACCTTC. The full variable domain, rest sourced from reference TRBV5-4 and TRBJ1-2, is ETGVTQSPTHLIKTRGQQVTLRCSSQSGHNTVSWYQQALGQGPQFIFQYYREEENGRGNFPPRFSGLQFPNYSSELNVNALELDDSALYLCASSFPTGILGYTFGSGTRLTVV.

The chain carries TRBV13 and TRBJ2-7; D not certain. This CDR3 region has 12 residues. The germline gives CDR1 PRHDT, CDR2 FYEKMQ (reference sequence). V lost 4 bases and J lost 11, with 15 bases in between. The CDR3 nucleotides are TGTGCCAGCAGCTCCTTCAGGTCACGAAAGTACTTC. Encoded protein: CASSSFRSRKYF.

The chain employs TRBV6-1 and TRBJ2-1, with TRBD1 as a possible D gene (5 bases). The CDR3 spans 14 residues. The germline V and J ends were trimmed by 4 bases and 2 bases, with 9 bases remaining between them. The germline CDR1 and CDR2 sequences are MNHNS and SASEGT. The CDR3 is CASSGAGTYNEQFF. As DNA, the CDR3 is TGTGCCAGCAGTGGAGCAGGGACCTACAATGAGCAGTTCTTC.

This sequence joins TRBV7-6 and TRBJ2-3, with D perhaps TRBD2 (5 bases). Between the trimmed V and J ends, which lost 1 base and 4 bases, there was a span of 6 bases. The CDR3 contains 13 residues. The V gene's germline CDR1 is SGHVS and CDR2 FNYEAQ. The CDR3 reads CASSLGRADTQYF. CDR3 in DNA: TGTGCCAGCAGCTTAGGGCGGGCAGATACGCAGTATTTT.

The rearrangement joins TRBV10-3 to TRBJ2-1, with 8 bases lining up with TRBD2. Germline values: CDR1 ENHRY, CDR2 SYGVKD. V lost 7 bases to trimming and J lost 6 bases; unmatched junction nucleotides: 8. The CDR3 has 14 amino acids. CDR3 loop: CAIKDGGARNEQFF. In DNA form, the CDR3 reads TGTGCCATCAAAGACGGGGGGGCCCGCAATGAGCAGTTCTTC.

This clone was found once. CDR3: CASSSSPGLDHNEQFF. The DNA of the CDR3 is TGTGCCAGCAGTTCAAGTCCGGGACTGGACCACAATGAGCAGTTCTTC. This chain joins TRBV6-7 and TRBJ2-1; D perhaps matches TRBD2 (6 bases). TRBV6-7 has ORF status, its function being uncertain. This CDR3 contains 16 residues. Trimming removed 4 bases at V and 5 bases at J, with 18 bases between.